This TCR beta chain was recovered during a study of cytomegalovirus exposure and HLA in healthy donors. With regard to this clone: Its antigen is undetermined.

The PCR contained 60 Vbeta and 13 Jbeta primers. TCRdb's copy holds only in-frame clones and misses some; the assay was immunoSEQ multiplex PCR. This sample yields 95,000 to 150,000 clones, of which about 81% are seen a single time; about 2.7% belongs to the top ten. General observations from the study: A later analysis linked a missense variant in DCLRE1C to the trimming of TCR beta V and J genes.

CDR1 and CDR2 (germline): SGHTA, FQGNSA. Deletions cut 5 bases from V and 1 base from J, with 14 bases between. The CDR3 runs to 15 residues. The specimen was PBMCs. The chain joins TRBV7-2 to TRBJ2-5; D perhaps matches TRBD1 (5 bases). The clonotype comes from a woman between 35 and 50 years old in good health and CMV-seropositive. The CDR3 loop reads CASSLLTTAQETQYF. As DNA, the CDR3 is TGTGCCAGCAGCCTCCTTACGACAGCCCAAGAGACCCAGTACTTC.